This T cell receptor (beta chain) was identified in a study of blood T cell repertoires in COVID-19. The protocol was immunoSEQ multiplex PCR, while the TCRdb copy is restricted to in-frame clones and leaves out a portion. In the table there are some 150,000 clones, 70% to 85% of which are singletons. J was trimmed by 9 bases and V by 5 bases; bases with no gene match: 11. The germline gives CDR1 SGHRS, CDR2 YFSETQ. The CDR3 runs 15 residues. The chain couples TRBV5-1 to TRBJ1-6; 7 bases map to TRBD1. The sequencing input was PBMCs or T cells enriched from blood (not recorded which). The receptor comes from a man over 45 who had recovered from COVID-19. The CDR3 DNA is TGCGCCAGCAGTCAGGAGGGGGCGGTGGGTTCACCCCTCCACTTT. Protein: CASSQEGAVGSPLHF.